This T cell receptor beta chain was captured by sequencing in a study of T cells after yellow fever vaccination. A universal primer site and UMIs were added as TCR cDNA was made by 5'RACE template switching. In TCRdb, the 5' RACE reads were re-called with MiXCR into one record per CDR3 protein. The profile shows some 500,000 distinct CDR3 sequences, about 14% of them singletons. The CDR3 length is 15 residues. V lost 7 bases and J 9 bases, leaving 22 bases between the germline ends. As to this clonotype: Its specificity is not known.

Study results and limitations: Any FACS-sorted repertoire could hold abundant clonotypes that contaminate it from the bulk population.

The material sequenced was PBMCs, taken on the day of the yellow fever booster vaccination. This TCR was recovered from a man aged 30-40 years who received the YFV17D yellow fever vaccine. This chain links TRBV12-3 or TRBV12-4 with TRBJ2-1, with a possible D match to TRBD2 (6 bases). The CDR3 DNA sequence: TGTGCCAGCACGATCCCGGGACGGGAGTCGATTGAGCAGTTCTTC. Protein sequence: CASTIPGRESIEQFF.